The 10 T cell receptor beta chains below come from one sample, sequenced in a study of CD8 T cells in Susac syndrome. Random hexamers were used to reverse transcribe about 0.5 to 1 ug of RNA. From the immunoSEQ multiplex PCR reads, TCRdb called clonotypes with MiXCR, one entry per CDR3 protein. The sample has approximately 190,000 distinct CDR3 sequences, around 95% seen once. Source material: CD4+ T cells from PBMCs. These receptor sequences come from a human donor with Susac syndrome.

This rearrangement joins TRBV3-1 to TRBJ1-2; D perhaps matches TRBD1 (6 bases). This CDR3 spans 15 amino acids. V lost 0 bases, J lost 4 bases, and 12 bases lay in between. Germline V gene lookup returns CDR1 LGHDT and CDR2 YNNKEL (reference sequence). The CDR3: CASSQDPGAGYGYTF. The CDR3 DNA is TGTGCCAGCAGCCAAGATCCAGGGGCTGGCTATGGCTACACCTTC.

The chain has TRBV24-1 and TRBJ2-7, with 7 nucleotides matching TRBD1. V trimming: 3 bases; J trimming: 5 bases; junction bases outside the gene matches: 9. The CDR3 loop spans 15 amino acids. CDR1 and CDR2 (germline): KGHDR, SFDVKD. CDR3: CATSDLQGDGDEQYF. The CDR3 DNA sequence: TGTGCCACCAGTGATCTGCAGGGGGATGGCGACGAGCAGTACTTC.

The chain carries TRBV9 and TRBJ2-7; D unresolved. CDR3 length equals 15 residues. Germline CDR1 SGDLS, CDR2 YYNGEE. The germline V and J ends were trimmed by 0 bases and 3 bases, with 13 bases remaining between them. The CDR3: CASSVGPDESYEQYF. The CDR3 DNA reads TGTGCCAGCAGCGTAGGTCCGGACGAAAGCTACGAGCAGTACTTC.

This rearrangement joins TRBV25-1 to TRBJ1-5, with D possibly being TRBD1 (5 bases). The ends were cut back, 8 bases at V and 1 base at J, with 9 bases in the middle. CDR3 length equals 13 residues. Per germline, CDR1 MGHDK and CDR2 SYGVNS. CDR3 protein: CASWGGSNQPQHF. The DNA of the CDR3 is TGTGCCAGCTGGGGGGGGAGCAATCAGCCCCAGCATTTT.

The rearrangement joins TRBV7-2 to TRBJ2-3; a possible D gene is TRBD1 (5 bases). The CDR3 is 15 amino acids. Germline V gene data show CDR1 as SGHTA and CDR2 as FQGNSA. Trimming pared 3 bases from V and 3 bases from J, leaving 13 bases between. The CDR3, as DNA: TGTGCCAGCAGCTTTCAGGGCACGGTAACAGATACGCAGTATTTT. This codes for CASSFQGTVTDTQYF.

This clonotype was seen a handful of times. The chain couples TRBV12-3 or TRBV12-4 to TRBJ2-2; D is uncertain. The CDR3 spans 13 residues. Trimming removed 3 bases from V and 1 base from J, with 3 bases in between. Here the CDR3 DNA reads TGTGCCAGCAGTTTGCAGAACACCGGGGAGCTGTTTTTT. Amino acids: CASSLQNTGELFF.

This CDR3 is CAWSGGVSSPLHF. The CDR3 DNA is TGTGCCTGGAGTGGGGGAGTCAGTTCACCCCTCCACTTT. This chain links TRBV30 with TRBJ1-6; no clear D. This CDR3 is 13 amino acids long. Per the germline V gene, CDR1 is GTSNPN and CDR2 is SVGIG (reference sequence). The V end lost 1 base, the J end lost 9 bases, and 10 bases lay between the germline ends.

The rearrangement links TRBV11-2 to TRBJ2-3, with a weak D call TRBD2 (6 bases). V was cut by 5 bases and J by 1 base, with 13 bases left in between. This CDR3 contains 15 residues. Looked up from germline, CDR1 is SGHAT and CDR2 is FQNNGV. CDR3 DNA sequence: TGTGCCAGCAGCCTCGTTTGGGGGGGCACAGATACGCAGTATTTT. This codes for CASSLVWGGTDTQYF.

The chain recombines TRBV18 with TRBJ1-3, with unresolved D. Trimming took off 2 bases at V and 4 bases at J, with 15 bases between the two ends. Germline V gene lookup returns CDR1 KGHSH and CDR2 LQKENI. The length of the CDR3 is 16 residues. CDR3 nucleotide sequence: TGTGCCAGCTCACCATCGACCCGGTCCGCAGGAAACACCATATATTTT. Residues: CASSPSTRSAGNTIYF.

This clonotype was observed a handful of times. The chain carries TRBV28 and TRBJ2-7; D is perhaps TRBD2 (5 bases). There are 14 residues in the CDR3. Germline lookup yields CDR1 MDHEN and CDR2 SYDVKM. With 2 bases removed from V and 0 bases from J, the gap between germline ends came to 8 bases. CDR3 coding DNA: TGTGCCAGCAGTTTAACGGGGAGCTCCTACGAGCAGTACTTC. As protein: CASSLTGSSYEQYF.